What follows are 8 T cell receptor beta chains derived from one specimen sequenced in a study of breast tumors, draining lymph nodes, adjacent tissues. TCRdb re-called the multiplex PCR reads with MiXCR, one entry per CDR3 protein. The sample lists approximately 210,000 distinct CDR3 sequences, roughly 32% occurring once. Breast cancer patients provided tissue from their axillary draining lymph nodes. Sequencing input: axillary lymph node tissue. Receptor source: a female donor with breast cancer. Some clones in this sample may be carry-over from other donors' samples.

This clonotype was seen repeatedly, ten times or more. The V call is TRBV20-1, the J call TRBJ2-3; no definite D call. The CDR3 extends over 10 amino acids. The germline V gene has CDR1 DFQATT and CDR2 SNEGSKA (reference sequence). With 6 bases removed from V and 4 bases from J, the gap between germline ends came to 5 bases. CDR3 in DNA: TGCAGTGCGCCCTCAGATACGCAGTATTTT. This gives the protein CSAPSDTQYF.

This clonotype was found many times. The CDR3 coding sequence is TGTGCCAGCAGTTACTTGGGAAGGGGACAGGGGGAGAGACTGTTTTTT. It encodes CASSYLGRGQGERLFF. This rearrangement joins TRBV6-6 to TRBJ1-4; 11 bases are a match to TRBD1. CDR3 length: 16 amino acids. Germline V lookup: CDR1 MNHNY, CDR2 SVGAGI (reference sequence). V lost 1 base and J lost 13; bases outside the gene matches: 11.

Many counts were recorded for this clonotype. The V and J genes are TRBV27 and TRBJ1-6, with TRBD1 matching 8 bases. V was clipped by 5 bases and J by 13 bases; unmatched bases: 10. Germline V gene sequence: CDR1 MNHEY, CDR2 SMNVEV (reference sequence). The length of the CDR3 is 14 residues. CDR3 nucleotides: TGTGCCAGCAGTCACGGGACAGGAGAATTCCCCCTCCACTTT. Translation gives CASSHGTGEFPLHF.

This clonotype was found once. Germline and junction disagree at one end, which may indicate a read error. The chain uses TRBV11-3 and TRBJ2-3; 9 bases line up with TRBD2. CDR1 and CDR2 (germline): SGHNT, YENEEA. The CDR3 runs to 16 residues. CDR3 DNA sequence: TGTGCCAGCAGCTCTAGGACTAGCGCGATTGGAGATACGCAGTATTTC. Amino acids: CASSSRTSAIGDTQYF.

This clonotype was seen ten or more times. The chain links TRBV30 to TRBJ2-7; no firm D call. CDR3 length: 11 residues. V lost 0 bases and J 4 bases, leaving 4 bases between the germline ends. Germline V gene sequence: CDR1 GTSNPN, CDR2 SVGIG (reference sequence). The CDR3 sequence: CAWSVFYEQYF. The CDR3 DNA reads as TGTGCCTGGAGTGTATTTTACGAGCAGTACTTC.

In its sample, this clonotype was seen many times. V and J are TRBV2 and TRBJ2-1; 7 bases align to TRBD2. Germline lookup yields CDR1 SNHLY and CDR2 FYNNEI. The junction had 6 bases not matched to a gene; V was cut back by 7 bases and J by 3 bases. This CDR3 has 14 residues. This CDR3 is CASKERGRYNEQFF. The CDR3 DNA reads as TGTGCCAGCAAGGAGCGGGGACGCTACAATGAGCAGTTCTTC.

This clonotype was recorded once. The chain links TRBV7-9 to TRBJ1-2; D may be TRBD1 (5 bases). Germline V CDR1 and CDR2: SEHNR, FQNEAQ (reference sequence). The CDR3 totals 13 residues. V lost 1 base to trimming and J lost 8 bases, with 11 bases between them. CDR3 in DNA: TGTGCCAGCAGCTTAGACCCCAGGGACGGCTACACCTTC. It specifies CASSLDPRDGYTF.

In its sample, this clonotype was seen many times. CDR3 nucleotide sequence: TGTGCCAGCAGCCCTAGCCTGGGACTAGCGAGCAGGGATGAGCAGTTCTTC. Protein: CASSPSLGLASRDEQFF. The genes are TRBV7-2 and TRBJ2-1; TRBD2 aligns across 10 bases. Looked up from germline, CDR1 is SGHTA and CDR2 is FQGNSA. The CDR3 runs 17 residues. J was trimmed by 8 bases and V by 5 bases; bases with no gene match: 15.